Listed below are T cell receptor beta chains from one sample, sequenced in a study of blood T cell repertoires in COVID-19. Data came from immunoSEQ multiplex PCR; TCRdb stores just in-frame clones and leaves some out. The profile shows about 190,000 clones, about 80% of them singletons. The sequenced sample was peripheral blood. Receptors were obtained from a man aged 25 to 40 with active or convalescent COVID-19. The CDR3 runs from the conserved cysteine through the conserved F or W. D genes are given only for firm matches. Only some rows state a clone size, as once, few, many or a class for expanded clones.

D gene,clone size,J gene,CDR3 length,V gene,CDR3 DNA,CDR3 protein
NA,NA,TRBJ1-2,14,TRBV7-2,TGTGCCAGCAGCTTCGTAGCCACCGGGGATGGCTACACCTTC,CASSFVATGDGYTF
NA,NA,TRBJ1-1,14,TRBV5-1,TGCGCCAGCAGCTCAGGGGTCACGGGGACTGAAGCTTTCTTT,CASSSGVTGTEAFF
NA,NA,TRBJ2-2,14,TRBV7-7,TGTGCTAGCAGCCCCCAAACTAGCACCGGGGAGCTGTTTTTT,CASSPQTSTGELFF
NA,once,TRBJ1-2,13,TRBV12-5,TGTGCTAGTGGGCCAGACAGGCTCTATGGCTACACCTTC,CASGPDRLYGYTF
NA,NA,TRBJ1-1,16,TRBV5-1,TGCGCCAGCAGCTTGGACGGGACAACGTTGAACACTGAAGCTTTCTTT,CASSLDGTTLNTEAFF
TRBD1,once,TRBJ1-2,15,TRBV6-1,TGTGCCAGCAGTGAACAGGGGGTGGTCCAGTATGGCTACACCTTC,CASSEQGVVQYGYTF
NA,NA,TRBJ1-1,18,TRBV27,TGTGCCAGCAGTTTACTCGCCGCGGCCCCTGGGGGCCACACTGAAGCTTTCTTT,CASSLLAAAPGGHTEAFF
TRBD2,NA,TRBJ2-3,21,TRBV6-4,TGTGCCAGCAGTGACTCGTCCACACGTGGACTTAGCGGGGCCAGCACAGATACGCAGTATTTT,CASSDSSTRGLSGASTDTQYF
TRBD2,few,TRBJ2-7,14,TRBV6-5,TGTGCCAGCAGCCCGGGACTAGGAGCCTACGAGCAGTACTTC,CASSPGLGAYEQYF
NA,few,TRBJ1-1,16,TRBV9,TGTGCCAGCAGCGTAGATGAGGGCAGGGGAAACACTGAAGCTTTCTTT,CASSVDEGRGNTEAFF
NA,NA,TRBJ2-7,14,TRBV9,TGTGCCAGCAGTCAAACAGGGTCCGCATACGAGCAGTACTTC,CASSQTGSAYEQYF
TRBD2,NA,TRBJ2-3,15,TRBV5-4,TGTGCCAGCAGTTTAGCGGGATATCCCCCAGATACGCAGTATTTT,CASSLAGYPPDTQYF
TRBD1,once,TRBJ2-7,14,TRBV11-3,TGTGCCAGCACCACCCGACAGGGCCACTACGAGCAGTACTTC,CASTTRQGHYEQYF
NA,once,TRBJ1-4,14,TRBV28,TGTGCCAGCAGCATTCAGGGGTCGAATGAAAAACTGTTTTTT,CASSIQGSNEKLFF
NA,NA,TRBJ1-6,15,TRBV9,TGTGCCAGCAGCGTAGGGACAAATGTTGGATCACCCCTCCACTTT,CASSVGTNVGSPLHF
NA,NA,TRBJ1-5,15,TRBV3-1/TRBV3-2,TGTGCCAGCAGCCAAGATGCGAGGGTAGGACAGCCCCAGCATTTT,CASSQDARVGQPQHF
NA,NA,TRBJ1-6,14,TRBV15,TGTGCCACCCAGTACGAGGGGGATAATTCACCCCTCCACTTT,CATQYEGDNSPLHF
NA,once,TRBJ2-3,13,TRBV30,TGTGCCTCCATAGCGGAGAACACAGATACGCAGTATTTT,CASIAENTDTQYF
NA,NA,TRBJ1-1,15,TRBV11-3,TGTGCCAGCAGCCCTCCACTAAGGGGTTGGACTGAAGCTTTCTTT,CASSPPLRGWTEAFF
NA,NA,TRBJ2-6,15,TRBV5-1,TGCGCCAGCAGCTTGGGTGGGCCTGGGGCCAACGTCCTGACTTTC,CASSLGGPGANVLTF
TRBD1,NA,TRBJ1-4,15,TRBV7-9,TGTGCCACGCAACGGGGAACAGGGGGCAATGAAAAACTGTTTTTT,CATQRGTGGNEKLFF
NA,NA,TRBJ1-4,16,TRBV11-2,TGTGCCAGCAGCCCTCGGCGGGGTTCGGGTAATGAAAAACTGTTTTTT,CASSPRRGSGNEKLFF
NA,NA,TRBJ2-1,13,TRBV29-1,TGCAGCGTTGTCTTTACAGATTACAATGAGCAGTTCTTC,CSVVFTDYNEQFF